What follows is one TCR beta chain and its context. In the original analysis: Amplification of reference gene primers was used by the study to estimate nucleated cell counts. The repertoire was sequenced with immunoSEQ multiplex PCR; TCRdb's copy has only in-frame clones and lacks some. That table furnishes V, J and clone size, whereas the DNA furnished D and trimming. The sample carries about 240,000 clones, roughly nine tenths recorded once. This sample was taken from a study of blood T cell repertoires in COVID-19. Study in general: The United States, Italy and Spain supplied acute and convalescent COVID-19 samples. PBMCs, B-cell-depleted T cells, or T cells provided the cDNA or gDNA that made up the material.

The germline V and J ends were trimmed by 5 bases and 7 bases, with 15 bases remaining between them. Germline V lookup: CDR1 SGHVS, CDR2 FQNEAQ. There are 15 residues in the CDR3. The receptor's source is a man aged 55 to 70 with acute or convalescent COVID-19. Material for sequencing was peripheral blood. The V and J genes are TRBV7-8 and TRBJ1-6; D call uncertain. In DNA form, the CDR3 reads TGTGCCAGCAGCGCCGACTCAGACCCGAATTCACCCCTCCACTTT. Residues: CASSADSDPNSPLHF. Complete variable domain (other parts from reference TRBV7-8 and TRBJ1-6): GAGVSQSPRYKVAKRGQDVALRCDPISGHVSLFWYQQALGQGPEFLTYFQNEAQLDKSGLPSDRFFAERPEGSVSTLKIQRTQQEDSAVYLCASSADSDPNSPLHFGNGTRLTVT.